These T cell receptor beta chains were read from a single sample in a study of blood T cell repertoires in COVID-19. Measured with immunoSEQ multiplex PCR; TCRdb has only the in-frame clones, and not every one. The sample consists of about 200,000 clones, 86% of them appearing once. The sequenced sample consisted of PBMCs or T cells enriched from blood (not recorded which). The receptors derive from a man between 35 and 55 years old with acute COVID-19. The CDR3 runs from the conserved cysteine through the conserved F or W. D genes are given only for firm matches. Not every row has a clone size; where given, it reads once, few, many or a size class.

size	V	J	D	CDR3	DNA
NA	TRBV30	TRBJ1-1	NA	CAWSVQVGAFF	TGTGCCTGGAGTGTACAGGTGGGAGCTTTCTTT
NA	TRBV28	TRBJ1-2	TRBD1	CASQTGGTYGYTF	TGTGCCAGTCAAACAGGGGGGACCTATGGCTACACCTTC
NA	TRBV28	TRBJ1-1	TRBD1	CASRSTGGGNTEAFF	TGTGCCAGCAGATCGACAGGGGGCGGGAACACTGAAGCTTTCTTT
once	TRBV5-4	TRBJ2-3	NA	CASSPQLPDTQYF	TGTGCCAGCAGCCCTCAACTGCCAGATACGCAGTATTTT
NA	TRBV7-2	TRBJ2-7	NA	CASSQMAGLTYEQYF	TGTGCCAGCAGCCAGATGGCGGGATTAACCTACGAGCAGTACTTC
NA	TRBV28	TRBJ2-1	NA	CASSPFARDEQFF	TGTGCCAGCAGCCCTTTCGCGAGGGATGAGCAGTTCTTC
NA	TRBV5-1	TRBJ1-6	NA	CASSSFLGQNNSPLHF	TGCGCCAGCAGCTCATTCCTCGGACAGAATAATTCACCCCTCCACTTT
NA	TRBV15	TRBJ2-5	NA	CATSRGRQETQYF	TGTGCCACCAGCAGGGGCAGACAAGAGACCCAGTACTTC
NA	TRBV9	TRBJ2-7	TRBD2	CASSVWGGGEQYF	TGTGCCAGCAGCGTATGGGGGGGAGGCGAGCAGTACTTC
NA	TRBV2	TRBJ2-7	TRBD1	CATVTGAPPRALGQYF	TGTGCCACCGTGACAGGGGCCCCTCCCCGGGCGCTCGGGCAGTACTTC
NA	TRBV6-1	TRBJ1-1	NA	CASSEPGELYTEAFF	TGTGCCAGCAGTGAACCGGGGGAATTGTACACTGAAGCTTTCTTT